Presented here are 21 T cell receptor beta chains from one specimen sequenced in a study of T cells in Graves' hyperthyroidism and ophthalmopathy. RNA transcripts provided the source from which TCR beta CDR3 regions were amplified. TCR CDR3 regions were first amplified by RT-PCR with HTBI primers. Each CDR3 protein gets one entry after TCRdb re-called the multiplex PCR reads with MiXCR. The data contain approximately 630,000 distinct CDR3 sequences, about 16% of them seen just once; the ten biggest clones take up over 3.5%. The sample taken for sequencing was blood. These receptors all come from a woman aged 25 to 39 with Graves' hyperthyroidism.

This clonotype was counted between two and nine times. In DNA, the CDR3 is TGTGCCAGCAGCTTAGAGGGACTCACCACAGATACGCAGTATTTT. Its translation: CASSLEGLTTDTQYF. The rearrangement links TRBV7-2 to TRBJ2-3; possible D gene TRBD2, 6 bases. The V gene lost 1 base and the J gene lost 2 bases, with 10 bases spanning the gap. There are 15 residues in the CDR3. Germline values: CDR1 SGHTA, CDR2 FQGNSA.

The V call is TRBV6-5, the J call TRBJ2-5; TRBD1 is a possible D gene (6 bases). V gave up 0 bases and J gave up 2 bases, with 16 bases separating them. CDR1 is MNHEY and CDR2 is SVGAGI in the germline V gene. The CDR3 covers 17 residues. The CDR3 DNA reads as TGTGCCAGCAGTTACTCGATGGCCAGGGGCGCGCAAGAGACCCAGTACTTC. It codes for CASSYSMARGAQETQYF.

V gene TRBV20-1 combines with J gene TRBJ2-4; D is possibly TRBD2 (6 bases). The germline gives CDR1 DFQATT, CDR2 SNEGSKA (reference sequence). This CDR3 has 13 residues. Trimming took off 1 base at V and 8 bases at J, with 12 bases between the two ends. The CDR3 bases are TGCAGTGCTAGAGGGGGACTTATTGACATTCAGTACTTC. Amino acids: CSARGGLIDIQYF.

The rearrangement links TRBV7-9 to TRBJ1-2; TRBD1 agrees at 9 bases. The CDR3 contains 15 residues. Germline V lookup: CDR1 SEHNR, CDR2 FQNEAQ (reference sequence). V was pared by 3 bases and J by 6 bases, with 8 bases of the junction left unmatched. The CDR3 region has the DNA TGTGCCAGCAGCTTCCCGGGACAGGGTTTAAATGGCTACACCTTC. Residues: CASSFPGQGLNGYTF.

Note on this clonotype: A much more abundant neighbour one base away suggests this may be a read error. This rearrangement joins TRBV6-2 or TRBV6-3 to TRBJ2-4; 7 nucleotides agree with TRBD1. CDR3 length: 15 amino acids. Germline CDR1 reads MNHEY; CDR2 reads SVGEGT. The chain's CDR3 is CASSLDRVAKSIQYF. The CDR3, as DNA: TGTGCCAGCAGTTTAGACAGGGTAGCCAAAAGCATTCAGTACTTC.

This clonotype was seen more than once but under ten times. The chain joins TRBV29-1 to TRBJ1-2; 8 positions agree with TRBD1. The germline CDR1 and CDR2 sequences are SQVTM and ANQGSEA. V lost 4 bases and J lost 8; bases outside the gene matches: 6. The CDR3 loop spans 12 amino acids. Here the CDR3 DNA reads TGCAGCGTTGCAGGGGGCGCGGTAGGCTACACCTTC. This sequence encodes CSVAGGAVGYTF.

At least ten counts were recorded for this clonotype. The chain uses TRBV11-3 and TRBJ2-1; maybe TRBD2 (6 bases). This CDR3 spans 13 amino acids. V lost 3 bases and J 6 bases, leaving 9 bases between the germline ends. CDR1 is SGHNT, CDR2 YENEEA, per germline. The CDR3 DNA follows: TGTGCCAGCAGCTTGAATAGCGGCAATGAGCAGTTCTTC. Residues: CASSLNSGNEQFF.

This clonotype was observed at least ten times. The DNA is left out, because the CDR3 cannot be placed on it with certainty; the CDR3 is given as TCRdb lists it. CDR3 sequence reads: CASSPFLHQQFF. This rearrangement joins TRBV12-3 or TRBV12-4 to TRBJ2-1. The CDR3 is 12 amino acids in total, end residues counted.

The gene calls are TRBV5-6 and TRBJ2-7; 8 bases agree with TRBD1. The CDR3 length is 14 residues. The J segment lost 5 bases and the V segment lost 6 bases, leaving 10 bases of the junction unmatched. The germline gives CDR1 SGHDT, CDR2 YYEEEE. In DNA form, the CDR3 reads TGTGCCAGCAACCGACAGGGGTACAGGGACGAGCAGTACTTC. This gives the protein CASNRQGYRDEQYF. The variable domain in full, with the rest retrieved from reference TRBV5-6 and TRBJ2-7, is DAGVTQSPTHLIKTRGQQVTLRCSPKSGHDTVSWYQQALGQGPQFIFQYYEEEERQRGNFPDRFSGHQFPNYSSELNVNALLLGDSALYLCASNRQGYRDEQYFGPGTRLTVT.

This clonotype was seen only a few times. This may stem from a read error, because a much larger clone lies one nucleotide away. The CDR3: CASSSRDRVKGGYTF. The DNA of the CDR3 is TGTGCCAGCAGCTCCCGGGACAGGGTGAAAGGCGGCTACACCTTC. This chain uses TRBV11-3 with TRBJ1-2, with 9 positions matching TRBD1. The CDR3 is made up of 15 amino acids. Per germline, CDR1 SGHNT and CDR2 YENEEA. After removal of 4 bases from V and 8 bases from J, the junction contained 11 bases not matched to a gene. The variable domain in full, with the rest retrieved from reference TRBV11-3 and TRBJ1-2, is EAGVVQSPRYKIIEKKQPVAFWCNPISGHNTLYWYLQNLGQGPELLIRYENEEAVDDSQLPKDRFSAERLKGVDSTLKIQPAELGDSAVYLCASSSRDRVKGGYTFGSGTRLTVV.

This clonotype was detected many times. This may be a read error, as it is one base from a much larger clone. The CDR3 here is CASSPAGRAADTQYF. The CDR3 bases are TGTGCCAGCAGTCCCGCAGGGAGGGCCGCGGACACCCAGTACTTC. This chain links TRBV28 with TRBJ2-5; 7 bases match TRBD2. V was pared by 5 bases and J by 8 bases, with 14 bases of the junction left unmatched. The germline V gene has CDR1 MDHEN and CDR2 SYDVKM. The CDR3 has 15 amino acids. Full variable domain (missing parts from reference TRBV28 and TRBJ2-5): DVKVTQSSRYLVKRTGEKVFLECVQDMDHENMFWYRQDPGLGLRLIYFSYDVKMKEKGDIPEGYSVSREKKERFSLILESASTNQTSMYLCASSPAGRAADTQYFGPGTRLLVL.

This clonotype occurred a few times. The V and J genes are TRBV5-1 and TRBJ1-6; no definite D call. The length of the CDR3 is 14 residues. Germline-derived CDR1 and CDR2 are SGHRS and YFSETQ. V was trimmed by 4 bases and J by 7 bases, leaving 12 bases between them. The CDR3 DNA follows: TGCGCCAGCAGCCCGGCAAGGGTCAATTCACCCCTCCACTTT. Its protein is CASSPARVNSPLHF.

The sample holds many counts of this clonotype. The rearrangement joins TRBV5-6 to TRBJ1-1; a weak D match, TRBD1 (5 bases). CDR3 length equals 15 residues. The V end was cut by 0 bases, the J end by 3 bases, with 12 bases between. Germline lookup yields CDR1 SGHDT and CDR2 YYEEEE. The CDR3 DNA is TGTGCCAGCAGCTTGGTCAGGGTCGCGGACACTGAAGCTTTCTTT. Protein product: CASSLVRVADTEAFF.

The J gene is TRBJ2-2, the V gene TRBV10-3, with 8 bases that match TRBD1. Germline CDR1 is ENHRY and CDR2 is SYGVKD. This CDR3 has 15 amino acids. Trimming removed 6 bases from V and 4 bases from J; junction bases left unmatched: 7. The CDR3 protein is CAIRTLQGGTGELFF. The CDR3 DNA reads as TGTGCCATCAGAACCTTACAGGGGGGCACCGGGGAGCTGTTTTTT.

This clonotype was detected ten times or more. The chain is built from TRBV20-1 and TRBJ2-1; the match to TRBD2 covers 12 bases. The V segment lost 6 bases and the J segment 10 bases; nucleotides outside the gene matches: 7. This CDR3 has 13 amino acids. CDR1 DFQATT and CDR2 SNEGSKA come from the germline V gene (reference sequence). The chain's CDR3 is CSARLAGEREQFF. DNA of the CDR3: TGCAGTGCCAGACTAGCGGGAGAACGGGAGCAGTTCTTC.

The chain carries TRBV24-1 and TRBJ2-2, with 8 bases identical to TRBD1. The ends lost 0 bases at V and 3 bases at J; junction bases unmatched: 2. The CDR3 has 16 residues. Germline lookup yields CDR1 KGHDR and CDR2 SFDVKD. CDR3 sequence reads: CATSDLHRGDTGELFF. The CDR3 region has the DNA TGTGCCACCAGTGATTTGCACAGGGGGGACACCGGGGAGCTGTTTTTT.

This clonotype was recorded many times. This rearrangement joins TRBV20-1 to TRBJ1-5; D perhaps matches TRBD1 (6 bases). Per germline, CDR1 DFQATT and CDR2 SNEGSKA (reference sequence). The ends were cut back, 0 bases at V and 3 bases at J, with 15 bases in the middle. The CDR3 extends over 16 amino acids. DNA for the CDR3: TGCAGTGCTAGAGACACGCGACCAGGGGTCAATCAGCCCCAGCATTTT. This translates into CSARDTRPGVNQPQHF.

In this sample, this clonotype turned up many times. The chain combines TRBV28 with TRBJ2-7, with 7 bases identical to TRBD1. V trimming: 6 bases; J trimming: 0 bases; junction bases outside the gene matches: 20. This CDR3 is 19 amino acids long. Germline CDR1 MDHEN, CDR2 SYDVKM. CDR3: CASSQNRGSPGPLSYEQYF. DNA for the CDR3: TGTGCCAGCAGCCAGAACAGGGGAAGCCCCGGGCCCCTCTCCTACGAGCAGTACTTC. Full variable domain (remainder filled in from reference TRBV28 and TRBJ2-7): DVKVTQSSRYLVKRTGEKVFLECVQDMDHENMFWYRQDPGLGLRLIYFSYDVKMKEKGDIPEGYSVSREKKERFSLILESASTNQTSMYLCASSQNRGSPGPLSYEQYFGPGTRLTVT.

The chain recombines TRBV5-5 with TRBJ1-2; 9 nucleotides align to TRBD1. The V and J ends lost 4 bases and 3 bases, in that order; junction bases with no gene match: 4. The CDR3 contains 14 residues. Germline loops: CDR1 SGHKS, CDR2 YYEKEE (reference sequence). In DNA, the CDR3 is TGTGCCAGCAGCCCACGGGACAGGGACTATGGCTACACCTTC. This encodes CASSPRDRDYGYTF.

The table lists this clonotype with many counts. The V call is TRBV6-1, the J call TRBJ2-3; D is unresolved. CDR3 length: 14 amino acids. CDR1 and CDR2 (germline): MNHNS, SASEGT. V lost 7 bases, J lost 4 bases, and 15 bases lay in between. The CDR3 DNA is TGTGCCAGCACCCGGGCCGCCGGCGCAGATACGCAGTATTTT. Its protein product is CASTRAAGADTQYF.

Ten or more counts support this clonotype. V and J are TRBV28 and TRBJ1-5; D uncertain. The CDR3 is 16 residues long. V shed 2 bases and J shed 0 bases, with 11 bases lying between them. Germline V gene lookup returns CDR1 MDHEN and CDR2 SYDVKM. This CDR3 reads CASSLKGWYSNQPQHF. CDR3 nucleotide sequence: TGTGCCAGCAGTTTAAAGGGATGGTATAGCAATCAGCCCCAGCATTTT.